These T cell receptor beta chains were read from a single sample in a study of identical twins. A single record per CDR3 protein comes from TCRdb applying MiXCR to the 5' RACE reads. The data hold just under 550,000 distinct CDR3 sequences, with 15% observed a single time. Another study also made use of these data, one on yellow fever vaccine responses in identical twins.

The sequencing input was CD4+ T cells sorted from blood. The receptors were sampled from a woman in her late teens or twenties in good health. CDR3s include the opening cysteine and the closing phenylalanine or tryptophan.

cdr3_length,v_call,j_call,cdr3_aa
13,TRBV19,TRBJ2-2,CASSILNTGELFF
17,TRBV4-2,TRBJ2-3,CASSQVLAGARTDTQYF
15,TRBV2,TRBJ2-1,CASNTGTAGSVEQFF
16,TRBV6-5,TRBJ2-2,CASSYRGGPNTGELFF
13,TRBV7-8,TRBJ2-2,CASSFIHTGELFF
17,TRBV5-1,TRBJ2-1,CASGAGASGAGYNEQFF
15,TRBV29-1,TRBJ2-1,CSARQGRNSYNEQFF
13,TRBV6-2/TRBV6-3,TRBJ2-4,CASREGTWDIQYF
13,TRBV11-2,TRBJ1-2,CASKLDRASSYTF
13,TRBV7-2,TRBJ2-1,CASTRGGYNEQFF
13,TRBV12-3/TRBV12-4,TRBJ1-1,CASSLGAPRGAFF
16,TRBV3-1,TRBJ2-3,CASSQSDRGSRDTQYF
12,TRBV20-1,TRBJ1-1,CSAPTENTEAFF
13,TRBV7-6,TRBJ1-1,CASSQDLNTEAFF
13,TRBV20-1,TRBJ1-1,CSAERGQNTEAFF
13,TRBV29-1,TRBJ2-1,CSGGASGISEQFF
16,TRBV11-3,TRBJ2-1,CASSLDRGRVDNEQFF
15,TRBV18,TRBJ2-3,CASSPGNSFTDTQYF
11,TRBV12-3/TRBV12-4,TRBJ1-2,CAIPMGGGYTF
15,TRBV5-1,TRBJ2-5,CASSLNRGNGETQYF
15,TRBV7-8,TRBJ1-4,CASSPSGTANEKLFF
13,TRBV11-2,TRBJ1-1,CASSLVGGVKAFF
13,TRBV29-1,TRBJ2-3,CSVEKRGTDTQYF
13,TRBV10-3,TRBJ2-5,CAIRDSVQETQYF
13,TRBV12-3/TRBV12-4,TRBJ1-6,CASSPQQNSPLHF
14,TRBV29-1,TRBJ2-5,CSVGEGWQQETQYF
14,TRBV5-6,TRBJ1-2,CASRQGQGKSGYTF
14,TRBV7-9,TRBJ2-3,CASTRDYTTDTQYF
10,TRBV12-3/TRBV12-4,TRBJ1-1,CASSRVEAFF
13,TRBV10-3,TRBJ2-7,CAISVVSGYEQYF
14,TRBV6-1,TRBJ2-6,CASRSYFGANVLTF
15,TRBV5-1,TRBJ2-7,CASSLDGPPYDEQYF
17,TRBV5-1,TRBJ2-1,CASSLGVLTSSYNEQFF
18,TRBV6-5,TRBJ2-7,CASSYSTASGGNSYEQYF
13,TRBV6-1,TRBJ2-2,CASSPQKTGELFF
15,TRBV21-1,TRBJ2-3,CASSKLSSGSHTQYF
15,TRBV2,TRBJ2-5,CASTKQIAGVETQYF
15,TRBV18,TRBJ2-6,CASSILERGANVLTF
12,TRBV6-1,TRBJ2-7,CASSTQGYEQYF
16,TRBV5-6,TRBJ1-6,CASAALGTGTNSPLHF
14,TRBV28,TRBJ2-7,CASSSPRGGLEQYF